This T cell receptor (beta chain) was observed in a study of cytomegalovirus exposure and HLA in healthy donors. Study at large: HLA-typed donors contributed approximately 92 million unique TCRs, which were held in an early data release.

General observations from the study: Presence/absence comparisons presumed near-even sequencing depth among donors. In a later analysis, across HLA loci, associated TCR counts were highest for DRB1, lowest for HLA-C. Analysis was performed later, and it showed HLA-associated TCR beta chains to be more clonally expanded than equally common others.

A note on this clone: No antigen is known for it.

The PCR used 60 Vbeta and 13 Jbeta primers. Assay: immunoSEQ multiplex PCR; the TCRdb copy retains only in-frame clones and omits some. The repertoire consists of about 180,000 clones, with more than 60% occurring once and the leading ten covering 3% to 3.5%. Germline V gene sequence: CDR1 GTSNPN, CDR2 SVGIG (reference sequence). The CDR3 totals 16 residues. The germline V and J ends were trimmed by 0 bases and 1 base, with 14 bases remaining between them. The rearrangement links TRBV30 to TRBJ2-3; D is perhaps TRBD2 (6 bases). Sequencing was performed on PBMCs. The receptor's source is a woman in her forties or fifties in good health and CMV-seropositive. The chain's CDR3 is CAWSVQASARTDTQYF. As DNA, the CDR3 is TGTGCCTGGAGTGTACAGGCTAGCGCTCGCACAGATACGCAGTATTTT. Based on the CDR3 plus reference TRBV30 and TRBJ2-3, the full variable domain is SQTIHQWPATLVQPVGSPLSLECTVEGTSNPNLYWYRQAAGRGLQLLFYSVGIGQISSEVPQNLSASRPQDRQFILSSKKLLLSDSGFYLCAWSVQASARTDTQYFGPGTRLTVL.